The 3 T cell receptor beta chains in this list originate from one sample, sequenced in a study of post-analysis software for immune sequencing data. Findings of the study overall: Five TRBV segments, TRBV5-6, TRBV5-1 and TRBV20-1 among them, were found more frequent in patients than controls.

No antigens are known for them. Incorporated into the TCR beta cDNA libraries were unique molecular identifiers, which served to reduce PCR and sequencing biases. TCRdb reprocessed the PCR reads via MiXCR and lists one record per CDR3 protein. The table includes 820,000 or so distinct CDR3 sequences, around 50% detected once. Sequencing was carried out using blood. The receptors derive from a girl aged 10 to 17 with multiple sclerosis.

This clonotype was seen a single time. The V gene is TRBV15, the J gene TRBJ1-5; 9 bases match TRBD1. Trimming took 3 bases from V and 4 from J; bases not matched to a gene: 4. Germline values: CDR1 LNHNV, CDR2 YYDKDF (reference sequence). The CDR3 is 15 residues long. The CDR3 spells CATSREQGANQPQHF. Here the CDR3 DNA reads TGTGCCACCAGCAGGGAACAGGGGGCGAATCAGCCCCAGCATTTT.

The chain recombines TRBV7-2 with TRBJ2-7; 7 bases agree with TRBD2. The CDR3 contains 17 residues. The V gene's germline CDR1 is SGHTA and CDR2 FQGNSA. V was pared by 0 bases and J by 2 bases, with 10 bases of the junction left unmatched. The CDR3 region has the DNA TGTGCCAGCAGCTTAGCTAGCGGGTTAGGAATTACCTACGAGCAGTACTTC. Translating it yields CASSLASGLGITYEQYF.

About this clonotype itself: One end of the junction is discordant with germline, which a read error may explain. The rearrangement uses TRBV30 and TRBJ2-3, with D tentatively TRBD1 or TRBD2 (6 bases each). There are 13 residues in the CDR3. Per the germline V gene, CDR1 is GTSNPN and CDR2 is SVGIG (reference sequence). In DNA form, the CDR3 reads TGTGTCTGGAGGGGGACCAGCACAGATACGCAGTATTTT. Its translation: CVWRGTSTDTQYF.